Sequencing of this T cell receptor (beta chain) was carried out in a study of blood T cell repertoires in COVID-19. Measured with immunoSEQ multiplex PCR; TCRdb has only the in-frame clones, and not every one. The data contain around 300,000 clones, approximately 86% of them seen just once; the ten biggest clones take up around 4%. The CDR3 contains 17 residues. The V segment lost 10 bases and the J segment 6 bases; nucleotides outside the gene matches: 16. Per germline, CDR1 KGHDR and CDR2 SFDVKD. The sequencing sample was made of peripheral blood. The chain recombines TRBV24-1 with TRBJ2-1; 11 bases are shared with TRBD2. The receptor was derived from a woman aged 50 to 65 with active or convalescent COVID-19. The CDR3 nucleotides read TGTGCCACTTCGGGAGATAGCGGGAGGGGGGATTTCAATGAGCAGTTCTTC. It specifies CATSGDSGRGDFNEQFF.